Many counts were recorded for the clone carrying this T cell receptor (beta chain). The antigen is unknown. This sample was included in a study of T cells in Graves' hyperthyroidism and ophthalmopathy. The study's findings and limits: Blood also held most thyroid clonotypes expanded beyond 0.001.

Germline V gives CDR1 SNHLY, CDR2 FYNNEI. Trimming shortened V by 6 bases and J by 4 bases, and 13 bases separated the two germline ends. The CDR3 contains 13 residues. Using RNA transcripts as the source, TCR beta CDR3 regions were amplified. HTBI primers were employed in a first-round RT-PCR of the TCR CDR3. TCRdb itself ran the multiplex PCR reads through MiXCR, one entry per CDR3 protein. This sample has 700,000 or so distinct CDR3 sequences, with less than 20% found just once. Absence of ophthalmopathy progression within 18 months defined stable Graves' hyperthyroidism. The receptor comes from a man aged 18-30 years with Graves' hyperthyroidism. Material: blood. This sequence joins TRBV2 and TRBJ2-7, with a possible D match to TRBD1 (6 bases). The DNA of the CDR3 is TGTGCCAGCAGCTTGGGACACCCTTACGAGCAGTACTTC. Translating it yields CASSLGHPYEQYF.